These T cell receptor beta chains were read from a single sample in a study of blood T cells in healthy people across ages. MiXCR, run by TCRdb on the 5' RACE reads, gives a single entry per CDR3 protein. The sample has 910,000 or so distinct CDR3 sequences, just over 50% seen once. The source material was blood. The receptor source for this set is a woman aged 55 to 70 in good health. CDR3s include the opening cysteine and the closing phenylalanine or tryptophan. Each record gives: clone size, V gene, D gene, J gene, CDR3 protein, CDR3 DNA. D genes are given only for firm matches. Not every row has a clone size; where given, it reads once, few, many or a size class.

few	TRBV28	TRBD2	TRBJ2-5	CASILGGWGQYF	TGTGCCAGCATTCTGGGGGGGTGGGGCCAGTACTTC
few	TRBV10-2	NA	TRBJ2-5	CASNGGGGLKTQYF	TGCGCCAGCAACGGGGGCGGAGGCTTGAAGACCCAGTACTTC
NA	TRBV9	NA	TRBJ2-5	CASSSLTREQYF	TGTGCCAGCAGCTCATTAACCCGGGAGCAGTACTTC
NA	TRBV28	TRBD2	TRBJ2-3	CASSMGGRPDTQYF	TGTGCCAGCAGCATGGGCGGGAGGCCCGATACGCAGTATTTT
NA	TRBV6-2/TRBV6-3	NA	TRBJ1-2	CASSYPDPPNYGYTF	TGTGCCAGCAGTTACCCGGACCCTCCTAACTATGGCTACACCTTC
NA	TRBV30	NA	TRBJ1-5	CAWSRTSNQPQHF	TGTGCCTGGTCCAGGACTAGCAATCAGCCCCAGCATTTT
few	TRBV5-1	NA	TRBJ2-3	CASSLPMSTDTQYF	TGCGCCAGCAGCTTGCCAATGTCTACAGATACGCAGTATTTT
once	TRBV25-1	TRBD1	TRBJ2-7	CASSARTGVAQEIQYF	TGTGCCAGCAGTGCCAGGACAGGGGTCGCACAAGAGATCCAGTACTTC
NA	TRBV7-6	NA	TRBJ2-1	CASSLRGSGNEQFF	TGTGCCAGCAGCTTACGGGGATCCGGCAATGAGCAGTTCTTC
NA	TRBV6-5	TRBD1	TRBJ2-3	CASRNSGQVWVADTQYF	TGTGCCAGCAGGAACTCGGGACAGGTCTGGGTGGCAGATACGCAGTATTTT
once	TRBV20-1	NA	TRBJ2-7	CSARVELSYIEQYF	TGCAGTGCTAGAGTCGAACTCTCCTACATTGAGCAGTACTTC
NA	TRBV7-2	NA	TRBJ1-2	CASSLVTGPPTYGYTF	TGTGCCAGCAGCTTAGTGACAGGCCCCCCTACGTATGGCTACACCTTC
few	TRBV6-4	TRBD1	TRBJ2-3	CASSPGQGWIDTQYF	TGTGCCAGCAGCCCGGGACAGGGGTGGATAGATACGCAGTATTTT
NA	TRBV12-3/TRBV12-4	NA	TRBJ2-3	CASSIRGTTDTQYF	TGTGCCAGCAGCATTCGAGGGACCACAGATACGCAGTATTTT
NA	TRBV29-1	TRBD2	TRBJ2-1	CQGLVDKEQFF	TGCCAGGGACTAGTTGACAAGGAGCAGTTCTTC
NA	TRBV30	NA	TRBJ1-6	CAWSRLKADNSPLHF	TGTGCCTGGAGCCGTTTAAAGGCGGATAATTCACCCCTCCACTTT
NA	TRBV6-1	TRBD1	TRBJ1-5	CASRVKRKGQGVQPQHF	TGTGCCAGCAGAGTGAAGAGGAAGGGACAGGGTGTGCAGCCCCAGCATTTT
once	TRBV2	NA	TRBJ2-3	CASSEWDVGGGTQYF	TGTGCCAGCAGTGAGTGGGACGTAGGAGGAGGTACGCAGTATTTT
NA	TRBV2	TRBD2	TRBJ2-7	CASSDWTSGSYEQYF	TGTGCCAGCAGTGATTGGACTAGCGGGAGTTACGAGCAGTACTTC
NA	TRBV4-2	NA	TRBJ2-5	CASSQDRENQYF	TGTGCCAGCAGCCAAGACCGAGAGAACCAGTACTTC
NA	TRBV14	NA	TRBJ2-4	CASSQDRGGYVQYF	TGTGCCAGCAGCCAAGATCGAGGGGGGTACGTGCAGTACTTC
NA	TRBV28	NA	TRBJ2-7	CASDDLTYEQYF	TGTGCCAGCGATGACTTAACCTACGAGCAGTACTTC
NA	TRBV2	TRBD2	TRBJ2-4	CASNFGGMVKNIQYF	TGTGCCAGCAACTTCGGGGGGATGGTCAAAAACATTCAGTACTTC
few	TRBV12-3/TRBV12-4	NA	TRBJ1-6	CASSGTPNSPLHF	TGTGCCAGTAGTGGGACACCCAATTCACCCCTCCACTTT
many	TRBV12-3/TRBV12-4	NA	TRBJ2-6	CASSPTGLGANVLTF	TGTGCCAGCAGTCCTACAGGGTTGGGGGCCAACGTCCTGACTTTC
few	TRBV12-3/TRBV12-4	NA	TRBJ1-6	CASSFSGLRNSPLHF	TGTGCCAGCAGTTTTTCAGGCCTTCGGAATTCACCCCTCCACTTT
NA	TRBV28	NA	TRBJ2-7	CASSPQIYEQYF	TGTGCCAGCAGTCCTCAAATTTACGAGCAGTACTTC
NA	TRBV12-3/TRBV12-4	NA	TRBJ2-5	CASNAYRLGQETQYF	TGTGCCAGCAACGCCTACAGGTTGGGGCAAGAGACCCAGTACTTC
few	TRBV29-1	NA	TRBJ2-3	CSVEDPAPEGTQYF	TGCAGCGTTGAAGATCCCGCGCCGGAAGGTACGCAGTATTTT
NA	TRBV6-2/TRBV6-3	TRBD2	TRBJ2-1	CASSSFGLAGGEQFF	TGTGCCAGCTCCTCATTTGGACTAGCGGGCGGTGAGCAGTTCTTC
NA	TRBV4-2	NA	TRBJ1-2	CASSQDSLDYGYTF	TGTGCCAGCAGCCAAGATTCCCTCGATTATGGCTACACCTTC
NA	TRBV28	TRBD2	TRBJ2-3	CASSLSGGLAPQGTQYF	TGTGCCAGCAGTTTATCTGGGGGACTAGCGCCACAGGGTACGCAGTATTTT
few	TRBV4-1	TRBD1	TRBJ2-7	CASSYRDRGYERYF	TGCGCCAGCAGCTACCGGGACAGGGGCTACGAGCGGTACTTC
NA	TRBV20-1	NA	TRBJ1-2	CSARDQRTSYGYTF	TGCAGTGCTAGAGACCAGAGGACAAGCTATGGCTACACCTTC
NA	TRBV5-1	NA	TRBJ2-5	CASSSIAEETQYF	TGCGCCAGCAGCTCCATAGCGGAGGAGACCCAGTACTTC
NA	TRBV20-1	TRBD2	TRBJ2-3	CSAVAGLAADTQYF	TGCAGTGCTGTCGCTGGACTAGCGGCAGATACGCAGTATTTT